These 21 T cell receptor beta chains were sequenced from one sample in a study of blood T cell repertoires in COVID-19. Using immunoSEQ multiplex PCR, the repertoire was profiled, and TCRdb retains in-frame clones only, with some absent. The table lists over 45,000 clones, about 90% of them singletons. Sequenced input: peripheral blood. Every receptor here comes from an elderly man in a cohort sampled during active COVID-19.

The genes are TRBV27 and TRBJ1-5, with 7 positions matching TRBD1. The CDR3 is 17 residues long. V dropped 4 bases and J dropped 0; count of bases not matched to a gene: 9. The germline V gene has CDR1 MNHEY and CDR2 SMNVEV (reference sequence). CDR3 loop: CASSSHDRAYSNQPQHF. In DNA, the CDR3 is TGTGCCAGCAGTTCACATGACAGGGCTTATAGCAATCAGCCCCAGCATTTT.

The chain joins TRBV29-1 to TRBJ2-7; 16 bases match TRBD2. There are 15 residues in the CDR3. Germline CDR1 and CDR2: SQVTM and ANQGSEA. J gave up 4 bases and V 3 bases, and 3 bases lay outside the gene matches. The DNA of the CDR3 is TGCAGCGTTGATGGGGGACTAGCGGGAGGGTACGAGCAGTACTTC. Translating it yields CSVDGGLAGGYEQYF.

This chain joins TRBV6-1 and TRBJ2-5; 7 bases agree with TRBD1. The germline gives CDR1 MNHNS, CDR2 SASEGT. With V trimmed by 2 bases and J by 5 bases, 14 bases remained unmatched. CDR3 length: 17 amino acids. CDR3 loop: CASSERWTGMARETQYF. The CDR3 DNA follows: TGTGCCAGCAGTGAACGTTGGACAGGTATGGCCCGGGAGACCCAGTACTTC.

The CDR3 loop reads CASSRAQGYEQYF. DNA of the CDR3: TGTGCCAGCTCACGAGCGCAGGGGTACGAGCAGTACTTC. The chain combines TRBV18 with TRBJ2-7, with a tentative D call TRBD1 (6 bases). The CDR3 extends over 13 amino acids. Trimming pared 4 bases from V and 4 bases from J, leaving 11 bases between. Germline V gene data show CDR1 as KGHSH and CDR2 as LQKENI.

The chain carries TRBV7-7 and TRBJ2-5; 7 positions match TRBD2. The V segment lost 1 base and the J segment 2 bases; nucleotides outside the gene matches: 1. Per germline, CDR1 SSHAT and CDR2 FNYEAQ (reference sequence). The CDR3 contains 14 residues. CDR3 in amino acids: CASSLGGGQETQYF. The CDR3 DNA sequence: TGTGCCAGCAGCTTAGGGGGGGGGCAAGAGACCCAGTACTTC.

V is TRBV6-5 and J is TRBJ2-2; TRBD1 matches at 9 bases. Germline lookup yields CDR1 MNHEY and CDR2 SVGAGI. V lost 7 bases to trimming and J lost 4 bases; unmatched junction nucleotides: 7. This CDR3 has 15 residues. Here the CDR3 DNA reads TGTGCCAGCACCGAAGGACAGGGGATCACCGGGGAGCTGTTTTTT. Its translation: CASTEGQGITGELFF.

This sequence joins TRBV12-3 or TRBV12-4 and TRBJ2-5; D possibly corresponds to TRBD2 (5 bases). Trimming cost V 8 bases and J 5 bases, with 9 bases left between them. The CDR3 length is 11 residues. The CDR3 is CASGLGETQYF. The CDR3 coding sequence is TGTGCCAGCGGACTCGGTGAGACCCAGTACTTC.

The genes are TRBV10-3 and TRBJ1-3; possible D gene TRBD1, 6 bases. Trimming stripped 5 bases from V and 7 bases from J, with 18 bases between. The CDR3 contains 15 residues. Germline V CDR1 and CDR2: ENHRY, SYGVKD. The CDR3, as DNA: TGTGCCATCAGTAGCACCGGGACAATTCTTAACACCATATATTTT. Translating it yields CAISSTGTILNTIYF.

The chain couples TRBV5-1 to TRBJ2-1, with TRBD2 identical over 14 bases. This CDR3 is 19 amino acids long. V shed 3 bases, J shed 4 bases, and the junction held 12 bases outside the gene matches. Germline loops: CDR1 SGHRS, CDR2 YFSETQ. CDR3 bases: TGCGCCAGCAGCTCCCTCGCCTTTCGGACTAGCGGGAGGTACAATGAGCAGTTCTTC. Amino acid sequence: CASSSLAFRTSGRYNEQFF.

The V and J genes are TRBV10-3 and TRBJ1-1; D might be TRBD1 (5 bases). The CDR3 sequence is 12 residues long. Germline CDR1 ENHRY, CDR2 SYGVKD. With 3 bases removed from V and 7 bases from J, the gap between germline ends came to 9 bases. DNA for the CDR3: TGTGCCATCAGTGAAGGGGCGAATGAAGCTTTCTTT. It specifies CAISEGANEAFF.

The CDR3 sequence is CASSQVLTGRSGAFF. The CDR3 DNA is TGTGCCAGCAGCCAGGTCTTGACAGGGCGGTCGGGAGCTTTCTTT. This chain uses TRBV14 with TRBJ1-1; 7 nucleotides agree with TRBD1. The V segment lost 3 bases and the J segment 10 bases; nucleotides outside the gene matches: 14. From germline, CDR1 is SGHDN and CDR2 FVKESK. The CDR3 consists of 15 residues. The entire variable domain, with the rest obtained from reference TRBV14 and TRBJ1-1, is as follows: EAGVTQFPSHSVIEKGQTVTLRCDPISGHDNLYWYRRVMGKEIKFLLHFVKESKQDESGMPNNRFLAERTGGTYSTLKVQPAELEDSGVYFCASSQVLTGRSGAFFGQGTRLTVV.

In nucleotides, the CDR3 is TGTGCTAGTGGTTTGGTATCGGCGGGGAACACTGAAGCTTTCTTT. Its protein is CASGLVSAGNTEAFF. The chain joins TRBV12-5 to TRBJ1-1; D ambiguous. The CDR3 loop spans 15 amino acids. V was cut by 0 bases and J by 1 base, with 9 bases left in between. The germline V gene encodes CDR1 LGHNT and CDR2 FRNRAP.

The chain couples TRBV4-2 to TRBJ2-5, with 14 nucleotides matching TRBD2. V was clipped by 1 base and J by 5 bases; unmatched bases: 3. This CDR3 spans 16 amino acids. Per germline, CDR1 LGHNA and CDR2 YNFKEQ. The CDR3 coding sequence is TGTGCCAGCAGCCAAGGGGGGACTAGCGGGAGTGAGACCCAGTACTTC. It yields the protein CASSQGGTSGSETQYF.

CDR3 loop: CASKGEGQETQYF. The CDR3 DNA follows: TGTGCCAGCAAGGGGGAGGGCCAGGAGACCCAGTACTTC. J is TRBJ2-5 and V is TRBV2; D may be TRBD2 (7 bases). Between the trimmed V and J ends, which lost 7 bases and 5 bases, there was a span of 14 bases. The length of the CDR3 is 13 residues. Germline CDR1 reads SNHLY; CDR2 reads FYNNEI.

The chain combines TRBV4-3 with TRBJ1-6; TRBD1 is a possible D gene (6 bases). Germline lookup yields CDR1 LGHNA and CDR2 YSLEER. The V end was cut by 0 bases, the J end by 12 bases, with 12 bases between. The CDR3 is 14 amino acids. The CDR3 sequence: CASSQDLTGQPLHF. The CDR3 nucleotides read TGCGCCAGCAGCCAAGACCTAACAGGGCAACCCCTCCACTTT.

This chain links TRBV12-5 with TRBJ2-3, with TRBD1 as a possible D gene (6 bases). The V gene's germline CDR1 is LGHNT and CDR2 FRNRAP. Trimming removed 5 bases from V and 6 bases from J, with 12 bases in between. CDR3 length equals 13 residues. DNA for the CDR3: TGTGCTAGTGGTGCTAACAGGGCGGATACGCAGTATTTT. Amino acids: CASGANRADTQYF.

The chain is built from TRBV30 and TRBJ2-1; 8 bases match TRBD1. There are 14 residues in the CDR3. Germline V CDR1 and CDR2: GTSNPN, SVGIG (reference sequence). After removal of 5 bases from V and 10 bases from J, the junction contained 13 bases not matched to a gene. This CDR3 is CAWGRTGNLEEQFF. The CDR3 DNA is TGTGCCTGGGGGAGGACAGGGAATTTAGAGGAGCAGTTCTTC. The full variable domain, with the rest looked up from reference TRBV30 and TRBJ2-1, is SQTIHQWPATLVQPVGSPLSLECTVEGTSNPNLYWYRQAAGRGLQLLFYSVGIGQISSEVPQNLSASRPQDRQFILSSKKLLLSDSGFYLCAWGRTGNLEEQFFGPGTRLTVL.

This chain connects TRBV13 to TRBJ2-1; TRBD1 matches 7 bases. J lost 6 bases, V lost 1 base, and 0 bases had no gene match. The CDR3 consists of 13 residues. The V gene's germline CDR1 is PRHDT and CDR2 FYEKMQ (reference sequence). The CDR3 DNA reads as TGTGCCAGCAGCTTAGACAGGGGCAATGAGCAGTTCTTC. Translation gives CASSLDRGNEQFF.

The chain is built from TRBV5-1 and TRBJ1-4; 11 positions match TRBD1. The ends lost 4 bases at V and 3 bases at J; junction bases unmatched: 2. The germline gives CDR1 SGHRS, CDR2 YFSETQ. This CDR3 is built from 15 residues. The CDR3 coding sequence is TGCGCCAGCAGCGGACAGGGGGCGGCTAATGAAAAACTGTTTTTT. Protein product: CASSGQGAANEKLFF.

This chain joins TRBV3-1 (or the pseudogene TRBV3-2) and TRBJ1-1; 10 bases agree with TRBD1. The CDR3 extends over 14 amino acids. Unmatched junction bases numbered 4, after V lost 4 bases and J lost 5 bases. Germline CDR1 reads LGHDT; CDR2 reads YNNKEL (reference sequence). The CDR3 spells CASSPPGQGTEAFF. The DNA of the CDR3 is TGTGCCAGCAGCCCCCCGGGACAGGGGACTGAAGCTTTCTTT.

The gene calls are TRBV18 and TRBJ1-5, with D unresolved. Looked up from germline, CDR1 is KGHSH and CDR2 is LQKENI. The CDR3 has 14 amino acids. V lost 3 bases and J 5 bases, leaving 11 bases between the germline ends. The CDR3, as DNA: TGTGCCAGCTCACCGGAGGACTCTCATCAGCCCCAGCATTTT. Its translation: CASSPEDSHQPQHF.